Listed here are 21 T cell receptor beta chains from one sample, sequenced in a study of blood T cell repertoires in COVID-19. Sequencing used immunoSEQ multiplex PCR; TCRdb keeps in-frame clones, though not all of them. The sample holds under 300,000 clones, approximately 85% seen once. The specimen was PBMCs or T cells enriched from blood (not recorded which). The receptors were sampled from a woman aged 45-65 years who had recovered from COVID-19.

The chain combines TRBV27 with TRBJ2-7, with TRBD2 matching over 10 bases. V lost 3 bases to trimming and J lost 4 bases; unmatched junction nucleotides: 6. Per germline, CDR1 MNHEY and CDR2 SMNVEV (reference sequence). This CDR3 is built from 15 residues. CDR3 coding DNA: TGTGCCAGCAGTTTCCAAGCGGGAGGGTTTTACGAGCAGTACTTC. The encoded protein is CASSFQAGGFYEQYF.

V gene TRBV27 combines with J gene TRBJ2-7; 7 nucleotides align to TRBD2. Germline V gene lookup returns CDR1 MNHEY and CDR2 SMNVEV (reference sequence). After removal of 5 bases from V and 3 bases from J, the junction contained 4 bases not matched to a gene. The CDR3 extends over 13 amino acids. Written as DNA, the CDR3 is TGTGCCAGCAGTCTGGGGGGGTACTACGAGCAGTACTTC. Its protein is CASSLGGYYEQYF.

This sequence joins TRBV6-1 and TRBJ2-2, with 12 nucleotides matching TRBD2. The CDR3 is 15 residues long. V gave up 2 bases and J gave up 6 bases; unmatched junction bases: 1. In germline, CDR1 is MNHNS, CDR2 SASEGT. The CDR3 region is CASSELAGGPGELFF. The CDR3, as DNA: TGTGCCAGCAGTGAACTAGCGGGAGGGCCCGGGGAGCTGTTTTTT.

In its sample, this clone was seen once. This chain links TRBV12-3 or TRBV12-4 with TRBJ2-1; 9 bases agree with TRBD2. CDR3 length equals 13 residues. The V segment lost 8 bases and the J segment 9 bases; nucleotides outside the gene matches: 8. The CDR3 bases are TGTGCCAGCTCTGTCGCTAGCGGGACTGAGCAGTTCTTC. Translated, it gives CASSVASGTEQFF.

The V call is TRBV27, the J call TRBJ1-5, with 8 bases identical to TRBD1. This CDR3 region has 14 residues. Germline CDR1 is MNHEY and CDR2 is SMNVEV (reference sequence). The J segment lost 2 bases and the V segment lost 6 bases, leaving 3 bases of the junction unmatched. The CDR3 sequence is CASRSGGRNQPQHF. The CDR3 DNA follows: TGTGCCAGCAGGTCAGGGGGCCGCAATCAGCCCCAGCATTTT.

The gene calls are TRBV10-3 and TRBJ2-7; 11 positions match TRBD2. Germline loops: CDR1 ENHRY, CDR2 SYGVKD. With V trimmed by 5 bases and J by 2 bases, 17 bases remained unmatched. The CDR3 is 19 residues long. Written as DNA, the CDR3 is TGTGCCATCAGTCAATCCCTACTAGCGGGAGAAGTTTCGGCCTACGAGCAGTACTTC. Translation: CAISQSLLAGEVSAYEQYF.

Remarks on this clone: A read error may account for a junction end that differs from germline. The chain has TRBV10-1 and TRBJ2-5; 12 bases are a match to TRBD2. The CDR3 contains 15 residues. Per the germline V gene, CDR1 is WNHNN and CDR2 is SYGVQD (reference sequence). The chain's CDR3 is CASTETSGRQETQYF. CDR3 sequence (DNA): TGCGCCAGCACTGAGACTAGCGGGAGACAAGAGACCCAGTACTTC.

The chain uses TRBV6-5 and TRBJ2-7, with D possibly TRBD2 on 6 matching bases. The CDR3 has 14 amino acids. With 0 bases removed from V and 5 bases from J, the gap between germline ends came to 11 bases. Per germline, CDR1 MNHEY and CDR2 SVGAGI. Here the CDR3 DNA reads TGTGCCAGCAGTTACTCGTATCCTAGCGACGAGCAGTACTTC. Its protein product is CASSYSYPSDEQYF.

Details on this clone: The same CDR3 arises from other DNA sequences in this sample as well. This CDR3 reads CASSRTGSSTDTQYF. In DNA form, the CDR3 reads TGTGCCAGCAGTAGGACAGGCTCAAGCACAGATACGCAGTATTTT. The V and J genes are TRBV6-5 and TRBJ2-3; 7 positions match TRBD1. Germline V gene lookup returns CDR1 MNHEY and CDR2 SVGAGI. The CDR3 is 15 amino acids. V lost 5 bases and J lost 0; bases outside the gene matches: 5.

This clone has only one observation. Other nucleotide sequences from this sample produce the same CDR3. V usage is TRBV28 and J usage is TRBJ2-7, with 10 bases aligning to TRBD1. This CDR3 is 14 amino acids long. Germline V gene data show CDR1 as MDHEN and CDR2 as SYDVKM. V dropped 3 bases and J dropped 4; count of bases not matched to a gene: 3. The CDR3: CASSLTGGAYEQYF. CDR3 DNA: TGTGCCAGCAGTTTGACAGGGGGCGCTTACGAGCAGTACTTC. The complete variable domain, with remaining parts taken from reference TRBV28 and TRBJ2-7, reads DVKVTQSSRYLVKRTGEKVFLECVQDMDHENMFWYRQDPGLGLRLIYFSYDVKMKEKGDIPEGYSVSREKKERFSLILESASTNQTSMYLCASSLTGGAYEQYFGPGTRLTVT.

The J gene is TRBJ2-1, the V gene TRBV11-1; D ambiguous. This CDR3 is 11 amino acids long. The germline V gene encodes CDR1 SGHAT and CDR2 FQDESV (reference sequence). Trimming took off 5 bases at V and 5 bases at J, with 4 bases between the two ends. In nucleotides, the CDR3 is TGTGCCAGCAGCCAGGACAATGAGCAGTTCTTC. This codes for CASSQDNEQFF.

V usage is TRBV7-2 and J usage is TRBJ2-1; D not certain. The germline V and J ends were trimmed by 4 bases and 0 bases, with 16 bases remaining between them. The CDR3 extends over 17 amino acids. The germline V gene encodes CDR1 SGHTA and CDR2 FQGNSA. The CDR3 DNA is TGTGCCAGCAGCTCCATCACTACGGCATACTCCTACAATGAGCAGTTCTTC. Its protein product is CASSSITTAYSYNEQFF.

CDR3 bases: TGTGCCAGCAGTGAAAACGGACAGGGGTTATATAATCAGCCCCAGCATTTT. Protein: CASSENGQGLYNQPQHF. This chain links TRBV6-1 with TRBJ1-5, with 9 bases aligning to TRBD1. After removal of 2 bases from V and 4 bases from J, the junction contained 9 bases not matched to a gene. This CDR3 is built from 17 residues. Germline CDR1 reads MNHNS; CDR2 reads SASEGT.

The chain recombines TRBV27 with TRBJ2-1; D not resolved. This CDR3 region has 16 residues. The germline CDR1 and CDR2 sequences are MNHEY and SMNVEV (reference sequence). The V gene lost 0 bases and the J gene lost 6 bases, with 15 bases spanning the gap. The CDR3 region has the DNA TGTGCCAGCAGTTTATCGGGCCCCCTGTTAATCAATGAGCAGTTCTTC. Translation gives CASSLSGPLLINEQFF.

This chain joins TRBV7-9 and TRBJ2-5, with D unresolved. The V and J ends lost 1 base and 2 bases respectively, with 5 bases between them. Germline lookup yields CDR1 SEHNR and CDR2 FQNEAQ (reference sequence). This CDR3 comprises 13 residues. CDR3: CASSLGLQETQYF. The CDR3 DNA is TGTGCCAGCAGCTTAGGTCTGCAAGAGACCCAGTACTTC.

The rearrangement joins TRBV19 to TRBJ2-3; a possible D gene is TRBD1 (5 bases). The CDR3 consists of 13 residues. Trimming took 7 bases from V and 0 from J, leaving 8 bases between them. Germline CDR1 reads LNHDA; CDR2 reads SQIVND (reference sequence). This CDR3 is CASKGRSTDTQYF. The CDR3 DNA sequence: TGTGCCAGTAAGGGGCGGAGCACAGATACGCAGTATTTT.

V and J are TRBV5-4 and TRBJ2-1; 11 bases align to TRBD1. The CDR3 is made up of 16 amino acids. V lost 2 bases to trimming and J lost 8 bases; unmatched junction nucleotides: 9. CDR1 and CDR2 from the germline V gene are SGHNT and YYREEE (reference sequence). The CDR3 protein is CASSFSDRGRRHEQFF. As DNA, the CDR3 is TGTGCCAGCAGCTTTTCGGACAGGGGGCGACGGCATGAGCAGTTCTTC.

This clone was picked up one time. CDR3 nucleotides: TGTGCCAGCAGCCAAGATGTCAGGGAGGCTTCACCCCTCCACTTT. Translated: CASSQDVREASPLHF. The chain has TRBV4-2 and TRBJ1-6; D perhaps matches TRBD1 (5 bases). V lost 0 bases and J 9 bases, leaving 12 bases between the germline ends. The CDR3 runs 15 residues. Germline V gene data show CDR1 as LGHNA and CDR2 as YNFKEQ.

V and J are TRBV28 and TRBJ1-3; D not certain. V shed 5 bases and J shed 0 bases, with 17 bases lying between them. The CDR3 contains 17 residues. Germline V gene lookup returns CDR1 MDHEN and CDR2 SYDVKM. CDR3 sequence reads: CASSPYTIRGSGNTIYF. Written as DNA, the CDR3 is TGTGCCAGCAGTCCATATACGATCAGAGGCTCTGGAAACACCATATATTTT.

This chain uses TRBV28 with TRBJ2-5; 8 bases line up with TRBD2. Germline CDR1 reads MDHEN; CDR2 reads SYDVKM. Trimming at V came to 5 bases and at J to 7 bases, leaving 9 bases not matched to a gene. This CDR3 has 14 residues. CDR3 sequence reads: CASSPAGVRGTQYF. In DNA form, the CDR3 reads TGTGCCAGCAGTCCAGCGGGAGTCCGAGGGACCCAGTACTTC.

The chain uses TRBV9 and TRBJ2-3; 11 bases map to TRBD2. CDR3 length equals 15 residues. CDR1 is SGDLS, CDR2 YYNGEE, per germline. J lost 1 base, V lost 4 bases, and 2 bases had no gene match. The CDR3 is CASSILAGGTDTQYF. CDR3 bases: TGTGCCAGCAGCATACTAGCGGGAGGCACAGATACGCAGTATTTT. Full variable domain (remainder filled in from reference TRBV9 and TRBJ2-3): DSGVTQTPKHLITATGQRVTLRCSPRSGDLSVYWYQQSLDQGLQFLIQYYNGEERAKGNILERFSAQQFPDLHSELNLSSLELGDSALYFCASSILAGGTDTQYFGPGTRLTVL.